The T cell receptor (beta chain) under discussion was sequenced for a study of blood T cell repertoires in COVID-19 (dated by TCRdb to 2020 to 2022). In terms of the full investigation: Collaborator samples came from the United States, Italy and Spain and covered acute and convalescent phases of COVID-19. The prospective study material was composed of cDNA or gDNA derived from T cells, B-cell-depleted T cells, or PBMCs. A de-identified subject ID, COVID-19 status, age in years and sex were almost always included in the sample metadata. Samples came from the ongoing ImmuneRACE study (first 160 participants) plus 1,254 subjects from 6 global collaborators. Subjects who had been exposed to COVID-19, were actively infected with it, or had recovered from it provided the deeply sampled blood TCRbeta repertoires that made up the dataset. The repertoires were made available in a free public database intended to serve as a resource for research on the immune response to SARS-CoV-2. HLA class I and class II types, where available, came from metadata supplied by the sample provider rather than from assay-based typing.

Turning to this clone: Its antigen is unknown. No base quality information exists; no much larger clone differs at one position.

The CDR3 has 11 amino acids, counting the end cysteine and phenylalanine. Of all the DNA, just the CDR3 is kept, 33 bases in frame from base 1. The CDR1 and CDR2 encoded by the germline V gene (reference sequence) are DFQATT and SNEGSKA. V drops 8 bases and J drops 6 bases, leaving 12 bases in between. The immunoSEQ Assay, a bias-controlled multiplex PCR, was used to amplify TCRbeta CDR3 regions from genomic DNA. The published analysis was carried out like this. Within the assay, amplification of reference gene primers was used to estimate how many nucleated cells each sample contained. Sequence reads were collapsed and filtered to measure the absolute abundance of every unique TCRbeta CDR3 rearrangement. Productive Simpson clonality was computed per sample as the square root of Simpson's diversity index over productive rearrangements. In its TCRdb copy, this immuneACCESS table keeps in-frame sequences only and misses some clones. Where compared with another copy, unresolved V genes explain less than half of these, and the others have no known cause. V, J and clone size are taken as reported in that table, and D and trimming were inferred from the DNA itself. For this sample there are about 260,000 clones; about 86% appear just once. Of the sample, around 4.1% falls within the top ten clones.

Enrolling through a virtual design, the prospective study's participants ranged in age from roughly 18 to 90 years and lived across around 25 United States geographic areas. To assign participants to cohorts, the prospective study relied on clinical history that participants themselves reported in a screening survey and a study questionnaire. Mobile phlebotomists in the prospective study collected whole blood, serum and a nasopharyngeal or oropharyngeal swab from every participant. Participants in the prospective study had the option to provide additional blood draws and questionnaires over an approximately 2-month period. Blood samples from the prospective study were shipped frozen or at room temperature prior to DNA extraction. Summary of the overall study and its limitations: How much clinical and demographic metadata was included differed by source and by participant, and the metadata was provided uncurated.

The chain is assembled from TRBV20-1 and TRBJ2-3; no D gene can be assigned with confidence. Sequencing was carried out using PBMCs or T cells enriched from blood (not recorded which). The sequence derives from a man aged 30-40 years with acute COVID-19. CDR3 region: CSIRLRDTQYF. The DNA sequence is as follows: TGCAGTATTCGGTTGAGGGATACGCAGTATTTT.